The source of this T cell receptor beta chain is a study of T cell repertoires in cytomegalovirus infection (dated by TCRdb to about 2019). Study-level background: Donor HLA type was relevant to the analysis, because carriage of CMV infection together with the matching HLA type was indicated by public TCR beta signatures.

These reads were obtained on an Illumina HiSeq 1500. TCRdb ran its own pipeline on the public reads, namely fastp trimming at Q25 and MiXCR clone calling, and kept in-frame beta chains. Each CDR3 protein gets just one entry, which takes the most common genes and DNA from the rows behind it. This sample holds roughly 300,000 distinct CDR3 sequences; 9% to 9.5% were observed only once. Clones ranked in the top ten supply about 4.5% of the sample. This clonotype was picked up many times. Its specific antigen is unknown. No much larger clone exists at a distance of one base, and base qualities are not known. The germline V gene provides CDR1 SGHTA and CDR2 FQGNSA. Including cysteine and phenylalanine, the CDR3 has 14 amino acids. Here the CDR3 DNA is all that survives: 42 bases in frame from base 1. Deletion took 1 base off V and 1 base off J, with a span of 7 bases between the germline ends. The investigation overall reported the following: The ex vivo response was dominated by HLA-C-restricted CMV-specific TCR beta clonotypes, which also provided the single most frequent clonotype in two of eight donors. In both this cohort and an independent roughly 330-donor cohort, the cumulative frequency of public TCR beta family members distinguished carriers of CMV infection plus the relevant HLA type.

The TCR sequence derives from a human donor in good health (CMV status not recorded). Some clones in this sample may be carry-over from other donors' samples. The sequenced material came from PBMCs. The rearrangement combines TRBV7-2 with TRBJ1-1; the D gene cannot be resolved reliably. The nucleotide sequence is given as TGTGCCAGCAGCTTAGGAAACCCGAACACTGAAGCTTTCTTT. It codes for CASSLGNPNTEAFF.